A selection of T cell receptor beta chains follows, all from one sample in a study of blood T cell repertoires in COVID-19. Some clones are missing from TCRdb's copy, which holds only in-frame ones; the method was immunoSEQ multiplex PCR. The table lists 90,000 or so clones, around 90% of them singletons, with about 4.8% in the top ten. Sequenced material: peripheral blood. The receptors originated from a man aged 55 to 70 with COVID-19, enrolled during active disease. Both conserved end residues are part of each CDR3. A D gene is named only where the DNA matches it firmly. Clone size, where shown, is once, few, many, or a class for clones that have expanded.

NA | TRBJ2-2 | NA | TRBV9 | TGTGCCAGCAGCCTGAACACCGGGGAGCTGTTTTTT | CASSLNTGELFF
NA | TRBJ2-1 | TRBD1 | TRBV24-1 | TGTGCCACCAGTGGATCAGGACAGGGGGACAATGAGCAGTTCTTC | CATSGSGQGDNEQFF
NA | TRBJ1-1 | TRBD1 | TRBV30 | TGTGCCTGGGCTCGTACCCCGGACAGGGCCGGGAGAGCTTTCTTT | CAWARTPDRAGRAFF
NA | TRBJ2-2 | NA | TRBV24-1 | TGTGCCACCAGTTGGGGAGGAGGCGGGGAGCTGTTTTTT | CATSWGGGGELFF
once | TRBJ1-4 | NA | TRBV9 | TGTGCCAGCAGCCGGGGGGGTGACGCAACTAATGAAAAACTGTTTTTT | CASSRGGDATNEKLFF
NA | TRBJ2-1 | NA | TRBV15 | TGTGCCACCAGCAGAGAGGGGGGTCGGAGCTCCTACAATGAGCAGTTCTTC | CATSREGGRSSYNEQFF
once | TRBJ1-2 | NA | TRBV6-1 | TGTGCCAGCACCTCGAGGACGGAGGACCCCTATGGCTACACCTTC | CASTSRTEDPYGYTF
NA | TRBJ1-5 | NA | TRBV6-4 | TGTGCCAGCAGCCCCCTTCCTAATCAGCCCCAGCATTTT | CASSPLPNQPQHF
NA | TRBJ1-1 | TRBD1 | TRBV14 | TGTGCCAGCAGCCGCCAGACAGGGGGATTTGAAGCTTTCTTT | CASSRQTGGFEAFF
NA | TRBJ2-5 | NA | TRBV4-1 | TGCGCCAGCAGCCTACTCCTCTTGGAGACCCAGTACTTC | CASSLLLLETQYF
NA | TRBJ2-2 | NA | TRBV6-2/TRBV6-3 | TGTGCCAGCAGTTTTAGGCTAGCGCGCACCGGGGAGCTGTTTTTT | CASSFRLARTGELFF
NA | TRBJ1-3 | NA | TRBV9 | TGTGCCAGCTCACCCGGGGATACAAACACCATATATTTT | CASSPGDTNTIYF
NA | TRBJ1-1 | TRBD1 | TRBV24-1 | TGTGCCACCAGGGGACAGGGATCCAATTCTGAAGCTTTCTTT | CATRGQGSNSEAFF
NA | TRBJ2-7 | NA | TRBV12-3/TRBV12-4 | TGTGCCAGCAGTTTCTCCGTCTACGAGCAGTACTTC | CASSFSVYEQYF
NA | TRBJ2-7 | NA | TRBV9 | TGTGCCAGCAGCGAGGACATACGGTCCTACGAGCAGTACTTC | CASSEDIRSYEQYF
NA | TRBJ1-1 | NA | TRBV28 | TGTGCCAGCGGCAGGGGCTACACTGAAGCTTTCTTT | CASGRGYTEAFF
few | TRBJ2-1 | TRBD2 | TRBV7-9 | TGTGCCAGCAGCTTAGGAGGGCTAGCGGGAGCGGGTGAGCAGTTCTTC | CASSLGGLAGAGEQFF
NA | TRBJ1-5 | NA | TRBV6-5 | TGTGCCAGCAGAACCGGGACACATAATCAGCCCCAGCATTTT | CASRTGTHNQPQHF
NA | TRBJ2-3 | NA | TRBV10-1 | TGCGCCAGCAGTGGGGGCTTATCCACAGATACGCAGTATTTT | CASSGGLSTDTQYF
few | TRBJ1-2 | TRBD1 | TRBV18 | TGTGCCAGCTCGCAGCTACAGGGGTTCTACACCTTC | CASSQLQGFYTF